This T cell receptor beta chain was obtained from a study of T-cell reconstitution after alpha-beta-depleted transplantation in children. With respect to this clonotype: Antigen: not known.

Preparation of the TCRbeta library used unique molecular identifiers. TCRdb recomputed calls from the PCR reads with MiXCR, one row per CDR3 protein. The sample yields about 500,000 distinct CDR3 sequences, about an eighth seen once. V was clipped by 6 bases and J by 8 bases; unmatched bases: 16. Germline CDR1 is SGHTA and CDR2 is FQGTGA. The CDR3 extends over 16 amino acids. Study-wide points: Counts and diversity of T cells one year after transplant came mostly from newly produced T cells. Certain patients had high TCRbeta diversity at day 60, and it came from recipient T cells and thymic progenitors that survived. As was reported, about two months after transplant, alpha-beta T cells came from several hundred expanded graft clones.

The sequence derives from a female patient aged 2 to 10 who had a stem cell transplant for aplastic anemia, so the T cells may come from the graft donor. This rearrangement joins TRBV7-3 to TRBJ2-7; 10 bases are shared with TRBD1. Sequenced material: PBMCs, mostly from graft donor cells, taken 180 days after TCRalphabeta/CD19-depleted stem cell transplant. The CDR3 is CASSSTPGQGPDQQYF. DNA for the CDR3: TGTGCCAGCAGTTCCACCCCGGGACAGGGGCCCGATCAGCAGTACTTC.